This entry lists 30 T cell receptor beta chains sequenced from one sample in a study of T cells expressing NK-cell markers. Following a re-call of the 5' RACE reads, TCRdb has one entry per CDR3 protein and lacks DNA. This repertoire includes around 470,000 distinct CDR3 sequences. The sequencing input was blood T cells: a sorted CD56 or NKG2C T cell subset, CD4+ or CD8+ T cells, or bulk PBMC T cells (not recorded which). Receptor source: a woman aged 45 to 65 in good health.

The CDR3 loop reads CASSWRGELSEAFF. The chain recombines TRBV6-5 with TRBJ1-1; absent DNA, TCRdb's TRBD1 call cannot be checked. The CDR3 length is 14 residues. Per the germline V gene, CDR1 is MNHEY and CDR2 is SVGAGI.

This chain uses TRBV5-1 with TRBJ2-2; absent DNA, TCRdb's TRBD2 call cannot be checked. Germline V gene data show CDR1 as SGHRS and CDR2 as YFSETQ. The CDR3 totals 17 residues. CDR3 residues: CASSYPSGRGLTGELFF.

The chain is built from TRBV11-2 and TRBJ2-7. The CDR3 runs to 14 residues. In germline, CDR1 is SGHAT, CDR2 FQNNGV. The chain's CDR3 is CASSQSWPSYEQYF.

V and J are TRBV29-1 and TRBJ2-7; TCRdb reports TRBD1, a call that lacks DNA to check it against. This CDR3 region has 15 residues. CDR1 and CDR2 from the germline V gene are SQVTM and ANQGSEA. The CDR3 sequence is CSVPVEGALSYEQYF.

The V call is TRBV6-1, the J call TRBJ1-1. The CDR3 loop spans 15 amino acids. Germline V CDR1 and CDR2: MNHNS, SASEGT. CDR3 loop: CASSARGGVNTEAFF.

The genes are TRBV4-1 and TRBJ2-2. The CDR3 contains 14 residues. Germline V gene lookup returns CDR1 MGHRA and CDR2 YSYEKL. CDR3 region: CASSRVGGDGELFF.

This rearrangement joins TRBV5-5 to TRBJ2-1; the D call from TCRdb, TRBD2, cannot be confirmed without DNA. The germline V gene encodes CDR1 SGHKS and CDR2 YYEKEE (reference sequence). The length of the CDR3 is 12 residues. This CDR3 reads CASTLRDLEQFF. The whole variable domain, filled in from reference TRBV5-5 and TRBJ2-1, reads DAGVTQSPTHLIKTRGQQVTLRCSPISGHKSVSWYQQVLGQGPQFIFQYYEKEERGRGNFPDRFSARQFPNYSSELNVNALLLGDSALYLCASTLRDLEQFFGPGTRLTVL.

The J gene is TRBJ1-2, the V gene TRBV6-5; the TCRdb D gene call, TRBD1, has no DNA to confirm it. CDR1 MNHEY and CDR2 SVGAGI come from the germline V gene. CDR3 length equals 13 residues. The CDR3 loop is CASTKDRSDGYTF.

The chain carries TRBV27 and TRBJ2-7. This CDR3 comprises 13 residues. The germline CDR1 and CDR2 sequences are MNHEY and SMNVEV (reference sequence). The CDR3 loop reads CASSSGGAYEQYF.

This chain connects TRBV4-1 to TRBJ2-3. Germline V gives CDR1 MGHRA, CDR2 YSYEKL. The CDR3 length is 16 residues. The CDR3 is CASSQIDVLTTDTQYF.

The genes are TRBV20-1 and TRBJ2-1; TCRdb's D gene call, TRBD1, goes unchecked for lack of DNA. CDR1 is DFQATT, CDR2 SNEGSKA, per germline (reference sequence). The CDR3 has 12 residues. CDR3 region: CSATIGANEQFF.

CDR3 residues: CASSLAGVQGATGANVLTF. The chain couples TRBV5-4 to TRBJ2-6; TCRdb's D call, TRBD1, is unchecked because there is no DNA. Germline loops: CDR1 SGHNT, CDR2 YYREEE (reference sequence). The CDR3 totals 19 residues.

CDR3 protein: CSARDRRHRETQYF. The chain joins TRBV20-1 to TRBJ2-5. The CDR3 is 14 residues long. Germline V CDR1 and CDR2: DFQATT, SNEGSKA (reference sequence).

The genes are TRBV20-1 and TRBJ2-5; TCRdb's D gene call, TRBD2, goes unchecked for lack of DNA. CDR1 and CDR2 (germline): DFQATT, SNEGSKA (reference sequence). The CDR3 spans 16 residues. The CDR3 loop is CSASLPSGGDQETQYF.

This CDR3 reads CASSLAVRGTEAFF. J is TRBJ1-1 and V is TRBV5-6; TCRdb selects TRBD1, and the lack of DNA leaves this call unchecked. Germline assignment: CDR1 SGHDT and CDR2 YYEEEE. CDR3 length equals 14 residues.

The chain has TRBV12-3 or TRBV12-4 and TRBJ1-1; TCRdb indicates TRBD1, and absent DNA this call remains unverified. This CDR3 spans 13 amino acids. CDR3 loop: CASSEDRDTEAFF.

The chain recombines TRBV7-8 with TRBJ2-1; the D call of TRBD2 rests on TCRdb alone, since no DNA is present to check it. CDR1 and CDR2 from the germline V gene are SGHVS and FQNEAQ. This CDR3 has 19 amino acids. The CDR3 protein is CASSLEQGGIFSSYNEQFF.

The chain joins TRBV20-1 to TRBJ2-5; without DNA, the TCRdb call of TRBD1 cannot be checked. The CDR3 has 16 amino acids. CDR1 DFQATT and CDR2 SNEGSKA come from the germline V gene (reference sequence). The CDR3 here is CSAWVIGQGTEETQYF.

The rearrangement uses TRBV20-1 and TRBJ2-1; TCRdb outputs TRBD2, but without DNA this stays unchecked. The CDR3 loop spans 15 amino acids. Per germline, CDR1 DFQATT and CDR2 SNEGSKA (reference sequence). CDR3 loop: CSARDGAGDWNEQFF.

This chain uses TRBV18 with TRBJ2-3; TCRdb's D gene call, TRBD1, goes unchecked for lack of DNA. This CDR3 has 15 amino acids. Germline V gene sequence: CDR1 KGHSH, CDR2 LQKENI. The CDR3 loop is CASSPGTGVPDTQYF.

V and J are TRBV12-3 or TRBV12-4 and TRBJ1-2; the D call from TCRdb, TRBD1, cannot be confirmed without DNA. The CDR3 extends over 14 amino acids. The CDR3 protein is CATTSGHGNYGYTF.

The gene calls are TRBV5-1 and TRBJ2-2; no DNA is available, so the TRBD2 call from TCRdb remains unchecked. The CDR3 extends over 18 amino acids. Germline V lookup: CDR1 SGHRS, CDR2 YFSETQ. CDR3 loop: CASSPEGLLAGVTGELFF. The whole variable domain, filled in from reference TRBV5-1 and TRBJ2-2, reads KAGVTQTPRYLIKTRGQQVTLSCSPISGHRSVSWYQQTPGQGLQFLFEYFSETQRNKGNFPGRFSGRQFSNSRSEMNVSTLELGDSALYLCASSPEGLLAGVTGELFFGEGSRLTVL.

This rearrangement joins TRBV20-1 to TRBJ2-1. The CDR3 is 12 residues long. In germline, CDR1 is DFQATT, CDR2 SNEGSKA (reference sequence). The CDR3 reads CSATGYYNEQFF.

V gene TRBV4-1 combines with J gene TRBJ2-2; TCRdb gives TRBD2 as the D gene, but with no DNA this cannot be confirmed. The CDR3 extends over 16 amino acids. CDR1 and CDR2 (germline): MGHRA, YSYEKL. CDR3 sequence: CASSPVTSGNPGELFF.

CDR3 sequence reads: CASSYEGARDGELFF. The chain carries TRBV6-5 and TRBJ2-2; TCRdb's D call, TRBD1, is unchecked because there is no DNA. The CDR3 spans 15 residues. Germline CDR1 and CDR2: MNHEY and SVGAGI.

The rearrangement uses TRBV5-1 and TRBJ2-7. Germline CDR1 reads SGHRS; CDR2 reads YFSETQ. CDR3 length: 14 amino acids. This CDR3 reads CASSLAGNGGEQYF.

The chain recombines TRBV5-1 with TRBJ2-5; TCRdb selects TRBD2, and the lack of DNA leaves this call unchecked. This CDR3 has 17 amino acids. Germline CDR1 and CDR2: SGHRS and YFSETQ. The CDR3: CASSMTIGLAGQETQYF.

V is TRBV5-1 and J is TRBJ2-7; there is no DNA to check the TCRdb D call of TRBD2. Germline CDR1 SGHRS, CDR2 YFSETQ. The CDR3 is made up of 15 amino acids. Here the CDR3 reads CASSLVGGPSYEQYF.

The chain recombines TRBV24-1 with TRBJ2-3; TCRdb names TRBD1, which stays unverified in the absence of DNA. The CDR3 is 16 residues long. Germline CDR1 and CDR2: KGHDR and SFDVKD. The CDR3 spells CATSDFRTMGTDTQYF.

The V gene is TRBV12-3 or TRBV12-4, the J gene TRBJ1-1; TCRdb selects TRBD1, and the lack of DNA leaves this call unchecked. This CDR3 has 13 amino acids. The CDR3 here is CASSLARGGEAFF.